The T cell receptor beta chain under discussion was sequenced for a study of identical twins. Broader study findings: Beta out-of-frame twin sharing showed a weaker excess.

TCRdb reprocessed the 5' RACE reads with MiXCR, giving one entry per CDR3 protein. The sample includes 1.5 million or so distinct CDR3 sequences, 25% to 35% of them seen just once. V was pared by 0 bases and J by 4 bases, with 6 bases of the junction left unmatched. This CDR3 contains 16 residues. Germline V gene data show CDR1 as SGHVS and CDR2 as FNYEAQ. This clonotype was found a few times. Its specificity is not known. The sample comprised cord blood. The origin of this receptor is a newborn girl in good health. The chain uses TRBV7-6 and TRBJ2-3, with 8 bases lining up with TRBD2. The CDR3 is CASSLALAGWADTQYF. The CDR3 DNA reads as TGTGCCAGCAGCTTAGCCCTAGCGGGTTGGGCAGATACGCAGTATTTT.